A selection of T cell receptor beta chains follows, all from one sample in a study of blood T cell repertoires in COVID-19. Here immunoSEQ multiplex PCR was the method, and the copy in TCRdb shows in-frame clones only, minus some. The sample contains 120,000 to 150,000 clones, around four fifths of which appear only once. The sample taken for sequencing was peripheral blood. These receptors were collected from a woman of 80 years or more with acute or convalescent COVID-19. CDR3s include the opening cysteine and the closing phenylalanine or tryptophan. Each record gives: D gene, V gene, clone size, J gene, CDR3 protein, CDR3 DNA. D genes are given only for firm matches. A clone size is listed for some rows: how often the clone was seen (once, few, many), or a class if it is expanded.

D: TRBD1
V: TRBV30
size: .
J: TRBJ2-5
CDR3: CAWSAWGQGGWYQETQYF
DNA: TGTGCCTGGAGTGCCTGGGGACAGGGAGGTTGGTACCAAGAGACCCAGTACTTC

D: .
V: TRBV19
size: .
J: TRBJ2-2
CDR3: CASSLPGEGELFF
DNA: TGTGCCAGTAGTCTCCCGGGGGAGGGGGAGCTGTTTTTT

D: TRBD1
V: TRBV5-6
size: .
J: TRBJ2-7
CDR3: CASSLTTPPGTAAYEQYF
DNA: TGTGCCAGCAGCCTGACCACACCCCCCGGGACAGCAGCCTACGAGCAGTACTTC

D: .
V: TRBV7-8
size: .
J: TRBJ2-3
CDR3: CASSLGIWPADTQYF
DNA: TGTGCCAGCAGCTTAGGCATTTGGCCAGCGGATACGCAGTATTTT

D: TRBD1
V: TRBV5-1
size: few
J: TRBJ1-6
CDR3: CASSLYPPGGSYNSPLHF
DNA: TGCGCCAGCAGCTTGTACCCGCCAGGGGGCTCCTATAATTCACCCCTCCACTTT

D: .
V: TRBV9
size: .
J: TRBJ2-4
CDR3: CASSGPGNIQYF
DNA: TGTGCCAGCAGCGGACCCGGGAACATTCAGTACTTC

D: TRBD1
V: TRBV5-4
size: .
J: TRBJ2-3
CDR3: CASSLMMTGTTDTQYF
DNA: TGTGCCAGCAGCTTGATGATGACAGGGACAACAGATACGCAGTATTTT

D: .
V: TRBV6-5
size: .
J: TRBJ2-1
CDR3: CASSTFGRGQFF
DNA: TGTGCCAGCAGTACCTTTGGGCGGGGGCAGTTCTTC

D: TRBD1
V: TRBV7-8
size: .
J: TRBJ2-7
CDR3: CASSLDRGEQYF
DNA: TGTGCCAGCAGCTTAGACAGGGGCGAGCAGTACTTC

D: .
V: TRBV24-1
size: .
J: TRBJ1-5
CDR3: CATSDTGNTLGPQHF
DNA: TGTGCCACCAGTGACACCGGGAACACCTTAGGGCCCCAGCATTTT

D: TRBD1
V: TRBV27
size: .
J: TRBJ2-1
CDR3: CASSLLDRGYNEQFF
DNA: TGTGCCAGCAGTTTATTAGACAGGGGGTACAATGAGCAGTTCTTC

D: .
V: TRBV25-1
size: .
J: TRBJ1-4
CDR3: CASSTTTNEKLFF
DNA: TGTGCCAGCTCTACTACAACTAATGAAAAACTGTTTTTT

D: TRBD1
V: TRBV12-3/TRBV12-4
size: .
J: TRBJ2-4
CDR3: CASSLGTENIQYF
DNA: TGTGCCAGCAGTTTGGGGACAGAAAACATTCAGTACTTC

D: TRBD2
V: TRBV11-3
size: .
J: TRBJ2-2
CDR3: CASSLGSPGLAGERTGELFF
DNA: TGTGCCAGCAGCTTAGGCTCTCCGGGACTAGCGGGAGAGCGAACCGGGGAGCTGTTTTTT

D: TRBD1
V: TRBV11-3
size: .
J: TRBJ2-7
CDR3: CASSLERDRGLSYEQYF
DNA: TGTGCCAGCAGCTTAGAGCGGGACAGGGGACTATCCTACGAGCAGTACTTC

D: .
V: TRBV28
size: .
J: TRBJ1-2
CDR3: CASTEDDSHGYTF
DNA: TGTGCCAGCACCGAGGACGACAGCCATGGCTACACCTTC

D: .
V: TRBV6-5
size: .
J: TRBJ1-2
CDR3: CASSYLDSANYGYTF
DNA: TGTGCCAGCAGTTACCTCGACTCCGCTAACTATGGCTACACCTTC

D: TRBD2
V: TRBV5-1
size: few
J: TRBJ2-1
CDR3: CASSLDRLAAYNEQFF
DNA: TGCGCCAGCAGCTTGGACCGCCTAGCGGCCTACAATGAGCAGTTCTTC

D: .
V: TRBV6-6
size: .
J: TRBJ1-5
CDR3: CASSYSQGVPYQPQHF
DNA: TGTGCCAGCAGTTACTCACAGGGAGTTCCCTATCAGCCCCAGCATTTT

D: .
V: TRBV10-3
size: .
J: TRBJ2-6
CDR3: CAITSLMGANVLTF
DNA: TGTGCCATCACCTCGTTAATGGGGGCCAACGTCCTGACTTTC

D: .
V: TRBV10-3
size: few
J: TRBJ2-1
CDR3: CATQGQSSYNEQFF
DNA: TGTGCCACCCAGGGACAAAGCTCCTACAATGAGCAGTTCTTC

D: .
V: TRBV7-2
size: .
J: TRBJ2-2
CDR3: CASSFQYTGELFF
DNA: TGTGCCAGCAGCTTTCAGTACACCGGGGAGCTGTTTTTT

D: .
V: TRBV7-9
size: once
J: TRBJ2-3
CDR3: CASSSPVGTDTQYF
DNA: TGTGCCAGCAGCTCCCCGGTGGGCACAGATACGCAGTATTTT

D: .
V: TRBV6-4
size: .
J: TRBJ2-4
CDR3: CASGRTLAKNIQYF
DNA: TGTGCCAGCGGGCGCACCCTAGCCAAAAACATTCAGTACTTC

D: .
V: TRBV27
size: few
J: TRBJ1-2
CDR3: CASSLSPGSLGYTF
DNA: TGTGCCAGCAGTTTATCTCCAGGCTCTTTAGGCTACACCTTC

D: .
V: TRBV19
size: .
J: TRBJ1-5
CDR3: CASSIMATDDYSNQPQHF
DNA: TGTGCCAGTAGTATAATGGCGACAGATGATTATAGCAATCAGCCCCAGCATTTT

D: TRBD1
V: TRBV7-2
size: .
J: TRBJ1-6
CDR3: CASSLSGGNSPLHF
DNA: TGTGCCAGCAGCTTATCAGGGGGAAATTCACCCCTCCACTTT

D: TRBD2
V: TRBV5-6
size: .
J: TRBJ2-7
CDR3: CASSIAGGPYEQYF
DNA: TGTGCCAGCAGCATAGCGGGAGGGCCTTACGAGCAGTACTTC

D: .
V: TRBV2
size: once
J: TRBJ1-1
CDR3: CASSGDMNTEAFF
DNA: TGTGCCAGCAGCGGCGACATGAACACTGAAGCTTTCTTT

D: TRBD1
V: TRBV27
size: .
J: TRBJ2-3
CDR3: CASSLGTGFADTQYF
DNA: TGTGCCAGCAGTTTAGGGACAGGGTTCGCAGATACGCAGTATTTT

D: .
V: TRBV11-2
size: once
J: TRBJ2-1
CDR3: CASSHGIAVHNEQFF
DNA: TGTGCCAGCAGCCACGGGATAGCGGTCCACAATGAGCAGTTCTTC

D: .
V: TRBV7-9
size: .
J: TRBJ2-7
CDR3: CASSFRYEQYF
DNA: TGTGCCAGCAGCTTCAGGTACGAGCAGTACTTC

D: .
V: TRBV6-5
size: .
J: TRBJ2-2
CDR3: CAAGAGELFF
DNA: TGTGCCGCTGGAGCCGGGGAGCTGTTTTTT

D: .
V: TRBV5-1
size: .
J: TRBJ1-2
CDR3: CASSVQESYGYTF
DNA: TGCGCCAGCAGCGTCCAGGAATCTTATGGCTACACCTTC

D: .
V: TRBV10-3
size: .
J: TRBJ2-6
CDR3: CAITGGGSAGANVLTF
DNA: TGTGCCATCACCGGGGGCGGGAGTGCTGGGGCCAACGTCCTGACTTTC

D: TRBD2
V: TRBV7-2
size: .
J: TRBJ2-7
CDR3: CASRRLAGSPYEQYF
DNA: TGTGCCAGCAGGCGTTTAGCGGGAAGTCCCTACGAGCAGTACTTC

D: TRBD2
V: TRBV11-2
size: .
J: TRBJ2-1
CDR3: CASSLGPAGGGYNEQFF
DNA: TGTGCCAGCAGCTTAGGACCAGCGGGAGGGGGTTACAATGAGCAGTTCTTC

D: .
V: TRBV7-9
size: .
J: TRBJ1-3
CDR3: CASSSQGSGNTIYF
DNA: TGTGCCAGCAGCTCCCAGGGGTCTGGAAACACCATATATTTT

D: .
V: TRBV5-1
size: .
J: TRBJ1-2
CDR3: CASSAGPSGGYTF
DNA: TGCGCCAGCAGCGCGGGACCTTCGGGTGGCTACACCTTC

D: .
V: TRBV20-1
size: .
J: TRBJ1-3
CDR3: CSASAGTGNTIYF
DNA: TGCAGTGCTAGTGCGGGGACAGGAAACACCATATATTTT

D: .
V: TRBV10-2
size: .
J: TRBJ2-7
CDR3: CASTPPLRDEQYF
DNA: TGCGCCAGCACTCCCCCCCTACGGGATGAGCAGTACTTC

D: TRBD2
V: TRBV4-1
size: few
J: TRBJ2-3
CDR3: CASSASGSMADTQYF
DNA: TGCGCCAGCAGCGCCAGCGGGAGCATGGCAGATACGCAGTATTTT

D: .
V: TRBV5-1
size: .
J: TRBJ1-6
CDR3: CASTLKIDSPLHF
DNA: TGCGCCAGCACCTTGAAGATAGATTCACCCCTCCACTTT

D: .
V: TRBV3-1/TRBV3-2
size: .
J: TRBJ1-5
CDR3: CASSREGVQPQHF
DNA: TGTGCCAGCAGCCGCGAAGGGGTTCAGCCCCAGCATTTT

D: .
V: TRBV6-1
size: .
J: TRBJ1-4
CDR3: CASSARKLQVRDEKLFF
DNA: TGTGCCAGCAGTGCCCGAAAATTACAGGTTAGGGATGAAAAACTGTTTTTT